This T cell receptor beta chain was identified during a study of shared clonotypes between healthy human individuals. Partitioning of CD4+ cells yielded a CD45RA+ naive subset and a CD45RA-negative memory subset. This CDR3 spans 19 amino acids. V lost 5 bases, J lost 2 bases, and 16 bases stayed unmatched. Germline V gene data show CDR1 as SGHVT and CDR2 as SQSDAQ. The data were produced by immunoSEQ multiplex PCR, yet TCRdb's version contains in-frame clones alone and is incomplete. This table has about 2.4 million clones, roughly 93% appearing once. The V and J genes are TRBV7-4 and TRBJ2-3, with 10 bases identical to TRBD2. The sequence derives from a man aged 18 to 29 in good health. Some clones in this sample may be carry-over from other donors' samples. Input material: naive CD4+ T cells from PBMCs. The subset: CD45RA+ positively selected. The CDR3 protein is CASSHDATLLAGNTDTQYF. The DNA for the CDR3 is TGTGCCAGCAGCCACGATGCAACTCTACTAGCGGGAAACACAGATACGCAGTATTTT.